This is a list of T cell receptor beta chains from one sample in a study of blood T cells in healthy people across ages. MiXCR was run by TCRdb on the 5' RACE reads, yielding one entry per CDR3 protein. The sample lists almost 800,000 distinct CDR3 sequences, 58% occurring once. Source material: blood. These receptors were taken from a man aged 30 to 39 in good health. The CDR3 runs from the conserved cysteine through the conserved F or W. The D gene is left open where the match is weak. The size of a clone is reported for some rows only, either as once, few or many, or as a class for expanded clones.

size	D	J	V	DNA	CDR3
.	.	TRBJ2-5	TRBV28	TGTGCCAGCAGTGATACAGGGGTTCGGGAGCAGTACTTC	CASSDTGVREQYF
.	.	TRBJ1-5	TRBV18	TGTGCCAGCTCACCAAGGCAGGCCGGCAGGCCCCAGCATTTT	CASSPRQAGRPQHF
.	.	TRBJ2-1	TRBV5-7	TGTGCCAGCAGCTTGGGGCCCAGGGCCTACAATGAGCAGTTCTTC	CASSLGPRAYNEQFF
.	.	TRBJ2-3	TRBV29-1	TGCAGCGCCGCAGGGAACTTTTTCGGGGGAGTTACAGATACGCAGTATTTT	CSAAGNFFGGVTDTQYF
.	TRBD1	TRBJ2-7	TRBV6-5	TGTGCCAGCAGTTACTCGAGACAGGGGACGGCCGAGCAGTACTTC	CASSYSRQGTAEQYF
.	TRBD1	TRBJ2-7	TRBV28	TGTGCCAGCAGGCTGGACAGGGGGTCTTTTTTAGACGAGCAGTACTTC	CASRLDRGSFLDEQYF
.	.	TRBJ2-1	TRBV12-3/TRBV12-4	TGTGCCAGCAGTTTTGTCCCAGGTACGGGACCCCGGTCGAATGAGCAGTTCTTC	CASSFVPGTGPRSNEQFF
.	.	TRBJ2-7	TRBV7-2	TGTGCCAGCAGCTTAGCGGGAGAGGAGACAGGGCAGTACTTC	CASSLAGEETGQYF
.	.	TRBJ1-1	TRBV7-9	TGTGCCAGCTCTGGGGGACGGAACGAACTGGAGTTGAACACTGAAGCTTTCTTT	CASSGGRNELELNTEAFF
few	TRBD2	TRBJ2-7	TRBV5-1	TGCGCCAGCAACGCAGGACCGGGGGGCGAGCAGTACTTC	CASNAGPGGEQYF
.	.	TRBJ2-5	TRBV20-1	TGCAGTGCTAGATGGTCTAGCGTGGACCAAGAGACCCAGTACTTC	CSARWSSVDQETQYF
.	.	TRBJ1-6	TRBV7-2	TGTGCCAGCAGCCTAATTGGGGGGTCGAATTCACCCCTCCACTTT	CASSLIGGSNSPLHF
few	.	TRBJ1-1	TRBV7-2	TGTGCCAGCAGCTCGTCGAACACTGAAGCTTTCTTT	CASSSSNTEAFF
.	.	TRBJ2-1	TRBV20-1	TGCAGTGCCCCATCCAGTAACTACAATGAGCAGTTCTTC	CSAPSSNYNEQFF
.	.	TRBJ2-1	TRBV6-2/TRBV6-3	TGTGCCAGCAGTCCACTCCGGGATCCCAACGCGGACAATGAGCAGTTCTTC	CASSPLRDPNADNEQFF
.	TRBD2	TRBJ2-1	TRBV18	TGTGCCAGCTCACCACAACCGGGAGGGGACAATGAGCAGTTCTTC	CASSPQPGGDNEQFF
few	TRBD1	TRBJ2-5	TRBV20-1	TGCAGTGCTAGGAAGAGGCCCGGGACAGGGCGTACGGTTTTAGAAGAGACCCAGTACTTC	CSARKRPGTGRTVLEETQYF
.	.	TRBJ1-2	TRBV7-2	TGTGCCAGCAGCTTAGCAGGGCCCGGTAACTCCTATGGCTACACCTTC	CASSLAGPGNSYGYTF
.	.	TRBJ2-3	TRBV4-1	TGCGCCAGCAGCCAAGCAGGGATAGATACGCAGTATTTT	CASSQAGIDTQYF
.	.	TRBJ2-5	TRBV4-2	TGTGCCAGCAGCCAAGGGACGGGAGAGCGGGAGACCCAGTACTTC	CASSQGTGERETQYF
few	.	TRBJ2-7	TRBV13	TGTGCCAGCAGCTTCGGCCGAAGCAATCCCTACGAGCAGTACTTC	CASSFGRSNPYEQYF
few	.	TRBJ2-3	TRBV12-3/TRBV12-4	TGTGCCAGCAGTTGGGCTCCCACAGATACGCAGTATTTT	CASSWAPTDTQYF
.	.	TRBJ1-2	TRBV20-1	TGCAGTGCTAGAGATCGGGGGGACACAGCCCCCTATGGCTACACCTTC	CSARDRGDTAPYGYTF
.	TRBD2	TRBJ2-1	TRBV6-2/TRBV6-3	TGTGCCAGCACCGAGGGAAGCGGGAGAGCGGTTGAGCAGTTCTTC	CASTEGSGRAVEQFF
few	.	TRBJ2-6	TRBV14	TGTGCCAGCAGCCAGGGACCGGGATCTGGGGCCAACGTCCTGACTTTC	CASSQGPGSGANVLTF
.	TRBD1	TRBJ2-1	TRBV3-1	TGTGCCAGCAGCCAAGCCACGGGACAGGGTCGGAATGAGCAGTTCTTC	CASSQATGQGRNEQFF
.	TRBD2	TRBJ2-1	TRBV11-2	TGTGCCAGCAGCTTAGTAGGGACTAGCGGTTATGAGCAGTTCTTC	CASSLVGTSGYEQFF
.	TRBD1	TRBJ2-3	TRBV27	TGTGCCAGCAGTTTATGCGGCAGGGGGCGACTCAACACAGATACGCAGTATTTT	CASSLCGRGRLNTDTQYF
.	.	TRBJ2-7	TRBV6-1	TGTGCCAGCAGTGAAAATACACAATCGCGGCAGTACTTC	CASSENTQSRQYF
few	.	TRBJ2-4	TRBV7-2	TGTGCCAGCAGTCAAACCTGGACACAACCGGAAAACATTCAGTACTTC	CASSQTWTQPENIQYF